The text below deals with one T cell receptor beta chain. This sample stems from a study of OX40 agonist ivuxolimab in advanced cancers. Study summary: Three patients responded partially, comprising one with hepatocellular carcinoma and two with cutaneous melanoma.

Libraries were prepared by immunoSEQ multiplex PCR; TCRdb keeps only in-frame clonotypes and omits some of them. The table has 100,000 to 110,000 clones, under 95% seen once; the top ten hold under 0.65%. V was pared by 2 bases and J by 3 bases, with 17 bases between. Germline CDR1 and CDR2: MDHEN and SYDVKM. The CDR3 is 16 residues long. This sample comprised CD4+ or CD8+ T cells sorted from blood, obtained in a trial of the OX40 agonist ivuxolimab. J is TRBJ2-7 and V is TRBV28; D is ambiguous. The receptor was isolated from an adult with an advanced solid tumor such as melanoma, head and neck, liver or kidney cancer. In DNA form, the CDR3 reads TGTGCCAGCAGTTTAGGTGGGTCAAACCGCCACTACGAGCAGTACTTC. Translated: CASSLGGSNRHYEQYF. The complete variable domain, with remaining parts taken from reference TRBV28 and TRBJ2-7, reads DVKVTQSSRYLVKRTGEKVFLECVQDMDHENMFWYRQDPGLGLRLIYFSYDVKMKEKGDIPEGYSVSREKKERFSLILESASTNQTSMYLCASSLGGSNRHYEQYFGPGTRLTVT.